Sequencing of this T cell receptor (beta chain) was carried out in a study of cytomegalovirus exposure and HLA in healthy donors. Background on the study: Per a later analysis, the roughly 700 first-cohort and over 90 validation repertoires shared one platform. Study conclusions and caveats: The study designated roughly 160 TCR beta chains cytomegalovirus-associated. Rarity marked most TCR sequences, yet some public TCRs occurred in many donors.

The germline V gene has CDR1 SNHLY and CDR2 FYNNEI. V lost 5 bases and J 2 bases, leaving 7 bases between the germline ends. CDR3 length equals 12 residues. Remarks on this clone: Its antigen is still unknown.

TCRdb's copy holds only in-frame clones and misses some; the assay was immunoSEQ multiplex PCR. The repertoire holds under 200,000 clones, with about 90% as singletons. The study drew the donors from its approximately 120-subject validation cohort, separate from the 666-subject first cohort. This chain links TRBV2 with TRBJ2-7; the D is unclear. The sequence came from a woman aged 25 to 39 in good health and CMV-seronegative. Sequences were obtained from PBMCs. The CDR3, as DNA: TGTGCCAGCAGTTCTCCTCCCTACGAGCAGTACTTC. This codes for CASSSPPYEQYF.